Below, 18 T cell receptor beta chains from the same sample are listed, as sequenced in a study of cytomegalovirus exposure and HLA in healthy donors. PCR amplification relied on 60 Vbeta primers (plus 13 Jbeta primers). Profiling relied on immunoSEQ multiplex PCR, and the TCRdb table lists in-frame clones only, not all of them. Recorded for this sample: some 72,000 clones. The sequenced material came from PBMCs. Source of these receptors: a man aged 35-49 years in good health and CMV-seronegative.

The CDR3 DNA is TGCGCCAGCAGTGAAACAGGGGGAAAAGTTTACGGAAACACCATATATTTT. Amino acid sequence: CASSETGGKVYGNTIYF. V is TRBV10-2 and J is TRBJ1-3, with 8 bases aligning to TRBD1. Germline CDR1 is WSHSY and CDR2 is SAAADI. V was clipped by 3 bases and J by 4 bases; unmatched bases: 11. The CDR3 totals 17 residues.

The chain employs TRBV6-5 and TRBJ2-3, with a possible D match to TRBD1 (6 bases). This CDR3 has 16 amino acids. The germline gives CDR1 MNHEY, CDR2 SVGAGI. Trimming stripped 1 base from V and 0 bases from J, with 11 bases between. Here the CDR3 DNA reads TGTGCCAGCAGTTACTGGGGACACGGCAGCACAGATACGCAGTATTTT. It specifies CASSYWGHGSTDTQYF.

The genes are TRBV4-3 and TRBJ2-7; tentative D call: TRBD2 (5 bases). With 1 base removed from V and 1 base from J, the gap between germline ends came to 11 bases. The CDR3 has 15 amino acids. Looked up from germline, CDR1 is LGHNA and CDR2 is YSLEER. The CDR3 bases are TGCGCCAGCAGCCAAGTGGAGACGGGATCCTACGAGCAGTACTTC. This encodes CASSQVETGSYEQYF.

This clone is called large based on its frequency. V is TRBV5-6 and J is TRBJ1-4; a possible D gene is TRBD1 (6 bases). Looked up from germline, CDR1 is SGHDT and CDR2 is YYEEEE. The V gene lost 7 bases and the J gene lost 8 bases, with 21 bases spanning the gap. The CDR3 has 15 amino acids. The CDR3 DNA follows: TGTGCCAGCTCCCTCGGTGGGGGGGCGAGGGAAAAACTGTTTTTT. Its translation is CASSLGGGAREKLFF.

J is TRBJ1-2 and V is TRBV10-3; TRBD1 might be the D (5 bases). The CDR3 is made up of 14 amino acids. The germline V gene has CDR1 ENHRY and CDR2 SYGVKD. V was clipped by 5 bases and J by 4 bases, with 14 bases between them. CDR3 in DNA: TGTGCCATCAGTAAGGGGTCGGAAAGCTATGGCTACACCTTC. It encodes CAISKGSESYGYTF.

The chain combines TRBV29-1 with TRBJ2-7; 11 positions match TRBD1. This CDR3 is built from 15 residues. V was pared by 5 bases and J by 4 bases, with 10 bases of the junction left unmatched. Germline assignment: CDR1 SQVTM and CDR2 ANQGSEA. CDR3 amino acids: CSVKRGQGVPYEQYF. In DNA, the CDR3 is TGCAGCGTTAAAAGGGGACAGGGGGTCCCGTACGAGCAGTACTTC.

J is TRBJ1-3 and V is TRBV19; tentatively, D is TRBD1 (5 bases). Germline V CDR1 and CDR2: LNHDA, SQIVND (reference sequence). The CDR3 extends over 15 amino acids. V was trimmed by 5 bases and J by 0 bases, leaving 11 bases between them. The CDR3 loop reads CASSRGGASGNTIYF. CDR3 nucleotides: TGTGCCAGTAGTCGCGGCGGGGCCTCTGGAAACACCATATATTTT. The full variable domain, with the rest looked up from reference TRBV19 and TRBJ1-3, is DGGITQSPKYLFRKEGQNVTLSCEQNLNHDAMYWYRQDPGQGLRLIYYSQIVNDFQKGDIAEGYSVSREKKESFPLTVTSAQKNPTAFYLCASSRGGASGNTIYFGEGSWLTVV.

The J gene is TRBJ2-1, the V gene TRBV14, with TRBD1 identical over 9 bases. V dropped 4 bases and J dropped 15; count of bases not matched to a gene: 10. The CDR3 loop spans 13 amino acids. Germline CDR1 is SGHDN and CDR2 is FVKESK. Here the CDR3 reads CASSLGQGTMGFF. As DNA, the CDR3 is TGTGCCAGCAGCCTCGGACAGGGGACCATGGGGTTCTTC.

The rearrangement uses TRBV6-5 and TRBJ1-2; 7 bases align to TRBD1. The CDR3 sequence is 15 residues long. J lost 8 bases, V lost 6 bases, and 15 bases had no gene match. Germline loops: CDR1 MNHEY, CDR2 SVGAGI. The CDR3 sequence is CASSRSRTGFEGYTF. CDR3 in DNA: TGTGCCAGCAGCCGATCCCGGACAGGTTTTGAAGGCTACACCTTC.

The V call is TRBV6-6, the J call TRBJ2-7; D possibly corresponds to TRBD1 (6 bases). Trimming removed 7 bases at V and 2 bases at J, with 12 bases between. Germline V CDR1 and CDR2: MNHNY, SVGAGI (reference sequence). The CDR3 contains 13 residues. The DNA for the CDR3 is TGTGCCAGCACTTGGACAGAACCCTACGAGCAGTACTTC. Protein sequence: CASTWTEPYEQYF.

CDR3 coding DNA: TGCGCCAGCAGCGTCGGGACTTCACTTGGCGGGGAGCTGTTTTTT. Translation: CASSVGTSLGGELFF. The chain uses TRBV5-1 and TRBJ2-2, with TRBD2 as a possible D gene (6 bases). Trimming pared 4 bases from V and 7 bases from J, leaving 17 bases between. The CDR3 runs to 15 residues. Germline-derived CDR1 and CDR2 are SGHRS and YFSETQ.

This chain connects TRBV6-5 to TRBJ2-7; 8 bases are a match to TRBD1. The CDR3 contains 15 residues. J gave up 0 bases and V 6 bases, and 7 bases lay outside the gene matches. The V gene's germline CDR1 is MNHEY and CDR2 SVGAGI. The CDR3 nucleotides read TGTGCCAGCAGACCTCACAGGGGGAGCTCCTACGAGCAGTACTTC. Translated, it gives CASRPHRGSSYEQYF.

The chain employs TRBV30 and TRBJ1-6, with D maybe TRBD1 (6 bases). V dropped 0 bases and J dropped 8 bases, with 17 bases sitting between them. Looked up from germline, CDR1 is GTSNPN and CDR2 is SVGIG (reference sequence). The CDR3 spans 16 residues. CDR3 bases: TGTGCCTGGAGTGTAATGTCGGAGACAGGCGATTCACCCCTCCACTTT. Translation gives CAWSVMSETGDSPLHF.

This chain joins TRBV7-2 and TRBJ1-5, with TRBD1 identical over 7 bases. The germline V gene has CDR1 SGHTA and CDR2 FQGNSA. Losses at the gene ends were 5 bases for V and 7 bases for J; bases not matched to a gene: 8. The CDR3 is 14 residues long. CDR3 nucleotide sequence: TGTGCCAGCAGCCCAGGACAGGTCGGCCAGCCCCAGCATTTT. Translated, it gives CASSPGQVGQPQHF.

The chain links TRBV7-7 to TRBJ2-5; 9 bases line up with TRBD2. There are 14 residues in the CDR3. Germline V gene data show CDR1 as SSHAT and CDR2 as FNYEAQ (reference sequence). V was clipped by 4 bases and J by 5 bases; unmatched bases: 5. The CDR3 sequence: CASSSGTSRETQYF. CDR3 DNA sequence: TGTGCCAGCAGCTCAGGGACTAGCAGGGAGACCCAGTACTTC.

This chain links TRBV21-1 with TRBJ1-1. TRBV21-1 is listed as a pseudogene. The CDR3 spans 10 residues. DNA of the CDR3: TGTGCCATTTCCTACACTGAAGCTTTCTTT. Residues: CAISYTEAFF.

CDR3 amino acids: CASSPGFRGNQPQHF. The CDR3 coding sequence is TGTGCCAGCAGCCCCGGATTCAGGGGGAACCAGCCCCAGCATTTT. The rearrangement joins TRBV11-2 to TRBJ1-5, with 7 bases lining up with TRBD1. The ends lost 5 bases at V and 7 bases at J; junction bases unmatched: 11. In germline, CDR1 is SGHAT, CDR2 FQNNGV. This CDR3 spans 15 amino acids.

Written as DNA, the CDR3 is TGTACTTGCGGAGCCTACGAGCAGTACTTC. Its translation: CTCGAYEQYF. This sequence joins TRBV28 and TRBJ2-7, with D hard to call. The V gene's germline CDR1 is MDHEN and CDR2 SYDVKM. The CDR3 runs 10 residues.